This T cell receptor (beta chain) was documented in a study of cytomegalovirus exposure and HLA in healthy donors. At the level of the study: A data release that came early held about 89 million unique TCRs from HLA-typed donors.

Germline assignment: CDR1 SGHVS and CDR2 FQNEAQ. The CDR3 is made up of 13 amino acids. Trimming took 5 bases from V and 4 from J, leaving 11 bases between them. The study ran its PCR with 60 Vbeta and 13 Jbeta primers. Here immunoSEQ multiplex PCR was the method, and the copy in TCRdb shows in-frame clones only, minus some. The sample carries some 150,000 clones, 60% to 80% recorded once. Points from the study as a whole: The investigators catalogued 150 or so TCR beta chains as cytomegalovirus-associated. Researchers reportedly found TCR beta sequences accurately predicted most subjects' HLA-A and HLA-B alleles.

About this clone: Its antigen remains unknown.

Healthy bone marrow donors formed the donor group. The genes are TRBV7-8 and TRBJ2-5; no reliable D call. This receptor was obtained from a man between 25 and 39 years old in good health and CMV-seropositive. The sample was PBMCs. For the CDR3, the DNA is TGTGCCAGCAGCCCATACCCGGGAGAGACCCAGTACTTC. This gives the protein CASSPYPGETQYF.